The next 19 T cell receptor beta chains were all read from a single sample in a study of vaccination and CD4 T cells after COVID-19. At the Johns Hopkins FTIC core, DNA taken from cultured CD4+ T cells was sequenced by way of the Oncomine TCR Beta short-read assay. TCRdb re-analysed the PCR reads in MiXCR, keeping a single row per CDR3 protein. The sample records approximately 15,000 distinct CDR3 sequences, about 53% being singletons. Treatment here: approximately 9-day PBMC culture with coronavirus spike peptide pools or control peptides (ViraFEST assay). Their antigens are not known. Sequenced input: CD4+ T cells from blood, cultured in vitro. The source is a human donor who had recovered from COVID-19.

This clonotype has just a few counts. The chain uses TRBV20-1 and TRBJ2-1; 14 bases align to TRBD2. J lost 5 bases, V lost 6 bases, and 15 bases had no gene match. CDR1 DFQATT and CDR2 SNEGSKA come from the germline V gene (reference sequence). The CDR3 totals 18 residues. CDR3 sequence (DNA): TGCAGTGCCGTGGGTGGACTAGCGGGGGGCCCGGTCCACAATGAGCAGTTCTTC. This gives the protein CSAVGGLAGGPVHNEQFF.

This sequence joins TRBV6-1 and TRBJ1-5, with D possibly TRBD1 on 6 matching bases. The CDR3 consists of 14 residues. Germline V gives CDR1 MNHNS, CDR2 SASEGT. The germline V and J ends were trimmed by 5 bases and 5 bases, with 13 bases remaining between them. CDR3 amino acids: CASSKQGRDQPQHF. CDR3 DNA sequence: TGTGCCAGCAGTAAACAGGGACGAGATCAGCCCCAGCATTTT.

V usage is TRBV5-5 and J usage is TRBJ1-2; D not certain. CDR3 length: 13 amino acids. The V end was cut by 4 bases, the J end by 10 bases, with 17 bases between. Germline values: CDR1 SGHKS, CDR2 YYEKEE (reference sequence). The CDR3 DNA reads TGTGCCAGCAGCCCAGCCTCGCAGGAAACCTACACCTTC. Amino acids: CASSPASQETYTF.

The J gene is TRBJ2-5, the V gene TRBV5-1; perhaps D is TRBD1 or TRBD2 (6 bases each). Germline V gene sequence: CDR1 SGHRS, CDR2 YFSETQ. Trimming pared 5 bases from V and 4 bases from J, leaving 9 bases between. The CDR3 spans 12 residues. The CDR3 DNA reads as TGCGCCAGCAGAAGGGGGGCAGAGACCCAGTACTTC. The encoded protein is CASRRGAETQYF.

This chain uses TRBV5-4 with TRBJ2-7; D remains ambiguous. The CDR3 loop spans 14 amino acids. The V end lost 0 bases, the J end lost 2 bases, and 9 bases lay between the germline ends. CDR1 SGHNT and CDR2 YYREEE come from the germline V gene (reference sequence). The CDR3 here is CASSLDSTTYEQYF. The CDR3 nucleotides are TGTGCCAGCAGCTTGGACTCGACGACCTACGAGCAGTACTTC.

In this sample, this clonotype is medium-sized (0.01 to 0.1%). CDR3 sequence: CASSTGNNSPLHF. As DNA, the CDR3 is TGTGCCAGCAGCACGGGAAATAATTCACCCCTCCACTTT. The chain employs TRBV5-5 and TRBJ1-6; D gene ambiguous. The germline V gene has CDR1 SGHKS and CDR2 YYEKEE (reference sequence). V lost 4 bases, J lost 5 bases, and 7 bases lay in between. This CDR3 is built from 13 residues.

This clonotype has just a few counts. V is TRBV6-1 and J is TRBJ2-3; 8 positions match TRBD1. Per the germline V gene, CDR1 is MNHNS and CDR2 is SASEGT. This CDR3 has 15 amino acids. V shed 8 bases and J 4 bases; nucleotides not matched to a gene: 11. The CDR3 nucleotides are TGTGCCAGCCTCCCAGGACAGGGTAGGGCAGATACGCAGTATTTT. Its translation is CASLPGQGRADTQYF.

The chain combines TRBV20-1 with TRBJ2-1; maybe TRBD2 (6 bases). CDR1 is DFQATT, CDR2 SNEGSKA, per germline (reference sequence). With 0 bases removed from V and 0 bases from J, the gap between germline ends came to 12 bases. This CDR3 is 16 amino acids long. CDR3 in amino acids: CSARDGAGPSYNEQFF. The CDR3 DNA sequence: TGCAGTGCTAGAGATGGCGCGGGACCCTCCTACAATGAGCAGTTCTTC.

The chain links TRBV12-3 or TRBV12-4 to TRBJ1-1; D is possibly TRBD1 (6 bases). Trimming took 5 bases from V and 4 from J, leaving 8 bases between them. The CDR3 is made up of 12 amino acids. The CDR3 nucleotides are TGTGCCAGCAGTACAGGGCCCACTGAAGCTTTCTTT. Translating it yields CASSTGPTEAFF.

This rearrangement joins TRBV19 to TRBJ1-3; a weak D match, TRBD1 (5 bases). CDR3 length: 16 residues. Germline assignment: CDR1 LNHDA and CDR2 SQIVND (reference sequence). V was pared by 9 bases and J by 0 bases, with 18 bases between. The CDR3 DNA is TGTGCCAGCTACGAGTTTGGGGCCAGCTCTGGAAACACCATATATTTT. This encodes CASYEFGASSGNTIYF. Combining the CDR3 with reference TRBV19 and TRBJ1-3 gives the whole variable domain DGGITQSPKYLFRKEGQNVTLSCEQNLNHDAMYWYRQDPGQGLRLIYYSQIVNDFQKGDIAEGYSVSREKKESFPLTVTSAQKNPTAFYLCASYEFGASSGNTIYFGEGSWLTVV.

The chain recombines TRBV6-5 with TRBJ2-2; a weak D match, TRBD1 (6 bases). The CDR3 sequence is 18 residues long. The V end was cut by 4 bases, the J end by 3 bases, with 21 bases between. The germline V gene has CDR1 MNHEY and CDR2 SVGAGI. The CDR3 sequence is CASSLRPMGQGYTGELFF. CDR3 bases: TGTGCCAGCAGTTTGCGCCCCATGGGGCAGGGGTACACCGGGGAGCTGTTTTTT.

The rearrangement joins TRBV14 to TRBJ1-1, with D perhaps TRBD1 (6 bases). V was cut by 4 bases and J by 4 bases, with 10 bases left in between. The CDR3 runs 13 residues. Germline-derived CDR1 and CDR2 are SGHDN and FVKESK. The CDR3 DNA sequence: TGTGCCAGCAGCCGAGGGACAACCACTGAAGCTTTCTTT. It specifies CASSRGTTTEAFF.

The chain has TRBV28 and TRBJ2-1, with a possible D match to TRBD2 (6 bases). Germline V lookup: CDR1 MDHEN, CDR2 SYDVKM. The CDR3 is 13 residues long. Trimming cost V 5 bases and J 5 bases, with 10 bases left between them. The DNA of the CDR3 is TGTGCCAGCAGTGAGGGACTCCACAATGAGCAGTTCTTC. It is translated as CASSEGLHNEQFF.

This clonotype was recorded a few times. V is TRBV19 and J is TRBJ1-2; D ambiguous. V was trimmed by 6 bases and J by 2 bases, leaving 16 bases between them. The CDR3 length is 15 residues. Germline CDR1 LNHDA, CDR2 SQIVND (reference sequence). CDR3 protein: CASRPLSSLNYGYTF. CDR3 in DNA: TGTGCCAGTAGGCCTTTATCCTCACTAAACTATGGCTACACCTTC.

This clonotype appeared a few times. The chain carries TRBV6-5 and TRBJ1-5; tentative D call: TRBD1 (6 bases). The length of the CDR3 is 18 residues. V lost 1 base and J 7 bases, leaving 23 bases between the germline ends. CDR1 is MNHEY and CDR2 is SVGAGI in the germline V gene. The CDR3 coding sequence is TGTGCCAGCAGTTACTTAGCTGCACAGGGCGGTCGGTGGCAGCCCCAGCATTTT. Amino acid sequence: CASSYLAAQGGRWQPQHF.

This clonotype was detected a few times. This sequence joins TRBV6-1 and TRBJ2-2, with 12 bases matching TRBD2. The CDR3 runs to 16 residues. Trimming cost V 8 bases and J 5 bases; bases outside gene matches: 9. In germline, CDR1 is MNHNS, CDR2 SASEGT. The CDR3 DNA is TGTGCCAGCCTGCGACTAGCGGGAGTGGGTACCGGGGAGCTGTTTTTT. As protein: CASLRLAGVGTGELFF.

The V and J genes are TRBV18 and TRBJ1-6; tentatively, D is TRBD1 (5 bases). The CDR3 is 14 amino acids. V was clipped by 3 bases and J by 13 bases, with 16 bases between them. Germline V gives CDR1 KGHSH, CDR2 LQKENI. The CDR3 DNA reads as TGTGCCAGCTCACCCGGGACCGGGGTGGGTCCCCTCCACTTT. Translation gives CASSPGTGVGPLHF.

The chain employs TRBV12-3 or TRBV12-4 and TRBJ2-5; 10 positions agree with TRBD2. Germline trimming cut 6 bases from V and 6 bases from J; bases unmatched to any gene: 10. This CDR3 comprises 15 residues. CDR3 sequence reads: CASSTSGGVGKTQYF. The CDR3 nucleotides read TGTGCCAGCAGCACCAGCGGGGGGGTTGGTAAGACCCAGTACTTC.

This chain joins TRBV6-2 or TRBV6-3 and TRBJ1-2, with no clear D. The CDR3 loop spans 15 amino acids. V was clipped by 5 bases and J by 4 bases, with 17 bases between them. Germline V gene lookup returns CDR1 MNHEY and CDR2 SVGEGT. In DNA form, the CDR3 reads TGTGCCAGCAGTCCCCGAGCCGGCACGCTCTATGGCTACACCTTC. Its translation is CASSPRAGTLYGYTF.